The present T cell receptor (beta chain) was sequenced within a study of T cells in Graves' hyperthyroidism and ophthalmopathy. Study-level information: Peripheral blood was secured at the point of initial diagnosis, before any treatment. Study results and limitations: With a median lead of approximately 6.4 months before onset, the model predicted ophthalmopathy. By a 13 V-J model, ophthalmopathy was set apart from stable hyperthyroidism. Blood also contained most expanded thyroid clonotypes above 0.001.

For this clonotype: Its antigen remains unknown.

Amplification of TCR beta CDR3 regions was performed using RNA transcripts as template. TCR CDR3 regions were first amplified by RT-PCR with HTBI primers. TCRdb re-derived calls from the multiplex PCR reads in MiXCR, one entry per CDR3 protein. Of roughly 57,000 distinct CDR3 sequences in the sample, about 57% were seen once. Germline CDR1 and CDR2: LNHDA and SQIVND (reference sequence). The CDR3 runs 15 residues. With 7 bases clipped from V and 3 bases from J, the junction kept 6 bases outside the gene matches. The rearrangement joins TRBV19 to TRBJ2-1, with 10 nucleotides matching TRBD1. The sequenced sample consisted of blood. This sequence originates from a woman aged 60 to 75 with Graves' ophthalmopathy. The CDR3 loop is CASNLGTGVYNEQFF. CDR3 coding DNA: TGTGCCAGTAATTTGGGGACAGGGGTCTACAATGAGCAGTTCTTC.